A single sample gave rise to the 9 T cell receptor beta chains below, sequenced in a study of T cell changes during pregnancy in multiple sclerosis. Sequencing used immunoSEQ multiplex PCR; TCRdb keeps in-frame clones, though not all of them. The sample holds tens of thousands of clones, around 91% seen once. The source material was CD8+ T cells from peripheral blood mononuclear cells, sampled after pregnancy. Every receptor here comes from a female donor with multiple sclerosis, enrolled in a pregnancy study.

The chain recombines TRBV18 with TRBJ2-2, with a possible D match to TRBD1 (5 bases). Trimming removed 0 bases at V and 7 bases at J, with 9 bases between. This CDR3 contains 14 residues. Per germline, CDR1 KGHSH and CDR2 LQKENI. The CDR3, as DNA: TGTGCCAGCTCACCACCAACAGGCCGCGGGGAGCTGTTTTTT. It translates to CASSPPTGRGELFF. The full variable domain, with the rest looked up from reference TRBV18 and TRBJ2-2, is NAGVMQNPRHLVRRRGQEARLRCSPMKGHSHVYWYRQLPEEGLKFMVYLQKENIIDESGMPKERFSAEFPKEGPSILRIQQVVRGDSAAYFCASSPPTGRGELFFGEGSRLTVL.

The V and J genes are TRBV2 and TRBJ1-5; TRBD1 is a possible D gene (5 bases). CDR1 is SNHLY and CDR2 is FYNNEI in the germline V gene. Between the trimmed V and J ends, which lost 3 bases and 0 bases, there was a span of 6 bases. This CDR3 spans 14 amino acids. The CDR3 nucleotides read TGTGCCAGCAGTGACAGGGTTAGCAATCAGCCCCAGCATTTT. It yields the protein CASSDRVSNQPQHF.

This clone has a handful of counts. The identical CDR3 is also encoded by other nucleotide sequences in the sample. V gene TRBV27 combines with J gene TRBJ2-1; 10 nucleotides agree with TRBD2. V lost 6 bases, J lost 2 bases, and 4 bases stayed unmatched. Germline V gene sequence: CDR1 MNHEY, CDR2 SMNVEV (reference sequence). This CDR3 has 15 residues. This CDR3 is CASSPSGRAYNEQFF. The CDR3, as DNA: TGTGCCAGCAGCCCAAGCGGGAGGGCCTACAATGAGCAGTTCTTC.

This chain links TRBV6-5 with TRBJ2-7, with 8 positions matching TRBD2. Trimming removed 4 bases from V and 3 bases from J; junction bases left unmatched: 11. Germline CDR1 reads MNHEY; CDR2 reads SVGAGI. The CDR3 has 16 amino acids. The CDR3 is CASSSRGGLKIYEQYF. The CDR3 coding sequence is TGTGCCAGCAGTTCCCGGGGGGGGCTGAAGATCTACGAGCAGTACTTC.

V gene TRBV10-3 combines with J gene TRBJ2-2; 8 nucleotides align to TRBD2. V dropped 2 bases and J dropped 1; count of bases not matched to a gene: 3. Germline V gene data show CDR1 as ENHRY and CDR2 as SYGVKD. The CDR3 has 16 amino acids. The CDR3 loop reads CAISESREGNTGELFF. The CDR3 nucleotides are TGTGCCATCAGTGAGAGTCGGGAGGGGAACACCGGGGAGCTGTTTTTT.

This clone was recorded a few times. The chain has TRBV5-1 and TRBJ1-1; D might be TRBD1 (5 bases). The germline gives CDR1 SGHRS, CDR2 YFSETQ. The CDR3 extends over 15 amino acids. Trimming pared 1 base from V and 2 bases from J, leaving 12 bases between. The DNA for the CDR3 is TGCGCCAGCAGCTTGTGGGCAGGGCTAAACACTGAAGCTTTCTTT. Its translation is CASSLWAGLNTEAFF.

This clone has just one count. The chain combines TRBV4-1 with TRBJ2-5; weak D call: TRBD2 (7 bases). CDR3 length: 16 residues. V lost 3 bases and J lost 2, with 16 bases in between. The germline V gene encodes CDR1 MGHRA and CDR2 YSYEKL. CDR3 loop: CASSQGGPGRQETQYF. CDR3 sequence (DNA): TGCGCCAGCAGCCAGGGGGGGCCCGGCCGTCAAGAGACCCAGTACTTC.

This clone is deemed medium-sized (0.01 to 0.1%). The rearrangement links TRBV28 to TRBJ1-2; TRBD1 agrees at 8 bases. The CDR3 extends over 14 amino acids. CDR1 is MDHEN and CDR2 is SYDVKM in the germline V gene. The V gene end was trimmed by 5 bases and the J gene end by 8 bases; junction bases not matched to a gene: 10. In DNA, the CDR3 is TGTGCCAGCAGTACAATAGGGACAGGACACGGCTACACCTTC. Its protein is CASSTIGTGHGYTF.

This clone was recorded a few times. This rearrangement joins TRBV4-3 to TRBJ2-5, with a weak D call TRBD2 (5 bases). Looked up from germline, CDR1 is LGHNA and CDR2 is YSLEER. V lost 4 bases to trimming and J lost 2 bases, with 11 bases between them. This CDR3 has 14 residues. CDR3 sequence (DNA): TGCGCCAGCAGCCCCTCCCGGACTCAAGAGACCCAGTACTTC. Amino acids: CASSPSRTQETQYF.